This TCR beta chain was sequenced during a study of cytomegalovirus exposure and HLA in healthy donors. Study background: Falling in the Caucasian-associated ancestry cluster were 65% to 90% of approximately 410 genotyped donors.

Points from the study as a whole: Within an earlier analysis, most TCR beta V segments proved productive either about 87% or about 30% of the time. With high specificity and sensitivity, the classifier reportedly diagnosed cytomegalovirus status.

Comment on this clone: No antigen is known for it.

Use of 60 Vbeta and 13 Jbeta primers characterized the PCR. The assay was immunoSEQ multiplex PCR, and TCRdb's table has in-frame clones only and misses some. The data hold around 140,000 clones, with 79% observed a single time. The trim removed 3 bases at V and 4 bases at J, leaving 11 bases unmatched. The CDR3 is 17 amino acids. Germline V lookup: CDR1 LNHDA, CDR2 SQIVND (reference sequence). The TCR originated in a male donor in good health and CMV-seronegative. The chain links TRBV19 to TRBJ1-5; 8 nucleotides agree with TRBD1. Input material: PBMCs. The CDR3 DNA reads TGTGCCAGTAGTATCCCCCCAGGGGGCGCTGAAAATCAGCCCCAGCATTTT. It translates to CASSIPPGGAENQPQHF.